The rows below give T cell receptor beta chains drawn from one sample of a study of T cell responses to AZD1222 COVID-19 vaccine. Profiling relied on immunoSEQ multiplex PCR, and the TCRdb table lists in-frame clones only, not all of them. The sample lists about 85,000 clones, 85% to 90% occurring once. The specimen was peripheral blood, collected on day 0 of MenACWY control vaccination. These receptors were taken from an adult in good health. CDR3s include the opening cysteine and the closing phenylalanine or tryptophan. The D gene is left open where the match is weak. Size tells how often a clone was seen (once, few, many) or the class of an expanded clone, and some rows leave it out.

V,size,D,J,length,DNA,CDR3
TRBV18,NA,NA,TRBJ1-1,15,TGTGCCAGCTCACTACGACAGGACGTCGACACTGAAGCTTTCTTT,CASSLRQDVDTEAFF
TRBV19,NA,NA,TRBJ1-1,15,TGTGCCAGTAGTATAGGGCAGCGGGTGAACACTGAAGCTTTCTTT,CASSIGQRVNTEAFF
TRBV20-1,NA,NA,TRBJ1-2,13,TGCAGTGCTAGTCAAAGACGAGGCTATGGCTACACCTTC,CSASQRRGYGYTF
TRBV7-2,NA,NA,TRBJ1-4,14,TGTGCCAGCAGCTTAGACAGTTCAAATGAAAAACTGTTTTTT,CASSLDSSNEKLFF
TRBV11-2,NA,NA,TRBJ2-3,15,TGTGCCAGCAGCTTAGTCTGGGGTGACACAGATACGCAGTATTTT,CASSLVWGDTDTQYF
TRBV6-5,few,NA,TRBJ2-7,14,TGTGCCAGCAGTTACCGGCCTGGGTCATACGAGCAGTACTTC,CASSYRPGSYEQYF
TRBV6-2/TRBV6-3,NA,TRBD2,TRBJ2-5,17,TGTGCCAGCAGTTACTCCCTGGTGACTAGCTCTGAGGAGACCCAGTACTTC,CASSYSLVTSSEETQYF
TRBV29-1,NA,NA,TRBJ1-1,13,TGCAGCACATTATTTCCGCCGAACGCTGAAGCTTTCTTT,CSTLFPPNAEAFF
TRBV4-3,NA,NA,TRBJ1-2,17,TGCGCCAGCAGCCAAGATCTTGGGCGAGCAGGTAGCTATGGCTACACCTTC,CASSQDLGRAGSYGYTF
TRBV19,NA,TRBD1,TRBJ1-5,16,TGTGCCAGTAGTCTCGGGACAGGGCATAGCAATCAGCCCCAGCATTTT,CASSLGTGHSNQPQHF
TRBV7-6,NA,TRBD2,TRBJ2-5,15,TGTGCCAGCAGCACGACGGGGGGGCCGTGGGAGACCCAGTACTTC,CASSTTGGPWETQYF
TRBV5-6,once,TRBD1,TRBJ2-5,12,TGTGCCAGCAGTCTGACAGGGGGGTCCCAGTACTTC,CASSLTGGSQYF
TRBV28,NA,TRBD2,TRBJ2-5,18,TGTGCCAGCATCCAACACGGGACTAGCGGGGGTCAAAGGGAGACCCAGTACTTC,CASIQHGTSGGQRETQYF
TRBV14,NA,NA,TRBJ2-4,16,TGTGCCAGCAGCCAAAGGGAAGGTGCTGCCAAAAACATTCAGTACTTC,CASSQREGAAKNIQYF
TRBV12-3/TRBV12-4,NA,TRBD1,TRBJ1-2,13,TGTGCCAGCAGCTCGACAGGGAACTATGGCTACACCTTC,CASSSTGNYGYTF
TRBV7-2,few,NA,TRBJ2-7,12,TGTGCCAGCAGCTCCTCCTCCTACGAGCAGTACTTC,CASSSSSYEQYF
TRBV7-6,few,TRBD2,TRBJ2-7,15,TGTGCCAGCAGCTTAGGTGGGAGGGGCACCTACGAGCAGTACTTC,CASSLGGRGTYEQYF
TRBV7-2,NA,NA,TRBJ1-1,14,TGTGCCAGCAGCTTAGGGGCAGGGGCCACTGAAGCTTTCTTT,CASSLGAGATEAFF